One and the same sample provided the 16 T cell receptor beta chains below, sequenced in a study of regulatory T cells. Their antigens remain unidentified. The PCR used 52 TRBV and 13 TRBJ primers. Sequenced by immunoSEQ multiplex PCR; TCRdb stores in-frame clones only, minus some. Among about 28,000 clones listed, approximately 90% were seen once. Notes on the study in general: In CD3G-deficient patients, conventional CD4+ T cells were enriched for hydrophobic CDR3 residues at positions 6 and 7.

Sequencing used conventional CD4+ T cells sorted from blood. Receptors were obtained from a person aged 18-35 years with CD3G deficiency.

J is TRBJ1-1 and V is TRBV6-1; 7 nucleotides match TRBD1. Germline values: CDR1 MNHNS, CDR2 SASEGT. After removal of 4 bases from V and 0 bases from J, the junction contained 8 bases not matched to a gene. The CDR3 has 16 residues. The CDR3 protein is CASSANRGKVNTEAFF. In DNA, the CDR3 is TGTGCCAGCAGTGCCAACAGGGGCAAGGTGAACACTGAAGCTTTCTTT.

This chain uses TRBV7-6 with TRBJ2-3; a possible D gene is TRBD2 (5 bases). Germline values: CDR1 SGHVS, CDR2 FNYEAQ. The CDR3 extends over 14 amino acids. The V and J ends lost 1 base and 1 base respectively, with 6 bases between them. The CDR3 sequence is CASSLVGGTDTQYF. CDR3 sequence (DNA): TGTGCCAGCAGCTTAGTGGGAGGCACAGATACGCAGTATTTT.

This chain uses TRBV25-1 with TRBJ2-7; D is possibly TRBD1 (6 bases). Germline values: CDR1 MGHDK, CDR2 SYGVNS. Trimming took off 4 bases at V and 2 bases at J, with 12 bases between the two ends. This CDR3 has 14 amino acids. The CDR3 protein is CASSAGHPPYEQYF. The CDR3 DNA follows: TGTGCCAGCAGTGCGGGACATCCCCCCTACGAGCAGTACTTC.

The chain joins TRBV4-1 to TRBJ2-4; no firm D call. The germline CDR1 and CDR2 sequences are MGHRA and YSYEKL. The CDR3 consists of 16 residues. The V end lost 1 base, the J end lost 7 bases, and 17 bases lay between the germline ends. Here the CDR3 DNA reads TGCGCCAGCAGCCAAGTTACCGCAGGATTGACCAACATTCAGTACTTC. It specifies CASSQVTAGLTNIQYF.

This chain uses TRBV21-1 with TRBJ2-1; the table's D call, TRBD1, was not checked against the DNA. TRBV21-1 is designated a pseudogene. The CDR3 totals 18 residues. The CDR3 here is CASSPWGQGQREDNEQFF. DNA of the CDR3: TGTGCCAGCAGCCCCTGGGGACAGGGCCAACGAGAAGACAATGAGCAGTTCTTC.

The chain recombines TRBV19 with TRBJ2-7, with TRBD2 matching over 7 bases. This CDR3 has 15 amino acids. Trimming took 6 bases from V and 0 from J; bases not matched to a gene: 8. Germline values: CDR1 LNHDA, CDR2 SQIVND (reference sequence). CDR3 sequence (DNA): TGTGCCAGTAGGACGAGGGGAGGGAGCTCCTACGAGCAGTACTTC. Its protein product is CASRTRGGSSYEQYF. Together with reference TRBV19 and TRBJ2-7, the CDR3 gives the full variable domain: DGGITQSPKYLFRKEGQNVTLSCEQNLNHDAMYWYRQDPGQGLRLIYYSQIVNDFQKGDIAEGYSVSREKKESFPLTVTSAQKNPTAFYLCASRTRGGSSYEQYFGPGTRLTVT.

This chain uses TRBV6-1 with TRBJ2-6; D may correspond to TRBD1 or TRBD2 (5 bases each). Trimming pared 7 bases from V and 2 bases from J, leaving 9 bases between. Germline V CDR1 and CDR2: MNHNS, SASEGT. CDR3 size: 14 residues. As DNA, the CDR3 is TGTGCCAGCACTGGGGGAACTGGGGCCAACGTCCTGACTTTC. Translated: CASTGGTGANVLTF.

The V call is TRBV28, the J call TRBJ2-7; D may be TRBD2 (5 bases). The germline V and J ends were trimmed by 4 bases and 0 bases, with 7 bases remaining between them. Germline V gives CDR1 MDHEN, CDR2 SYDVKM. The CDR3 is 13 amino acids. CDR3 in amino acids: CASSYGISYEQYF. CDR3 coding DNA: TGTGCCAGCAGTTACGGGATCTCCTACGAGCAGTACTTC.

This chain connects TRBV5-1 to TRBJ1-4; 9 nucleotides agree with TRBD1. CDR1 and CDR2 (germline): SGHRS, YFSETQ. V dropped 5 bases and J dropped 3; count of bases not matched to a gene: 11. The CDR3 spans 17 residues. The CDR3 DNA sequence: TGCGCCAGCAGAGGTACAGGGGGCGCTGGGGCTAATGAAAAACTGTTTTTT. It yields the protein CASRGTGGAGANEKLFF.

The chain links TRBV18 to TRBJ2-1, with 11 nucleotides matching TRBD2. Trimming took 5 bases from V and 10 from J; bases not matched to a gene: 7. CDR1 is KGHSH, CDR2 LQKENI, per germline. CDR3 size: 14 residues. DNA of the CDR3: TGTGCCAGCTCAACGCAGCTAGCGGGAGGAGAGCAGTTCTTC. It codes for CASSTQLAGGEQFF.

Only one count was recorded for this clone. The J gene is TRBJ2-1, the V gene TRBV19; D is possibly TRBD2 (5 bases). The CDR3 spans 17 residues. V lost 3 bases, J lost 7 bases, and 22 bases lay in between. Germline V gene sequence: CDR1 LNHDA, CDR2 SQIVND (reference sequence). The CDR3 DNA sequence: TGTGCCAGTAGTATCTCTGGAGCGGTCCTAATGGGGAATGAGCAGTTCTTC. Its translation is CASSISGAVLMGNEQFF.

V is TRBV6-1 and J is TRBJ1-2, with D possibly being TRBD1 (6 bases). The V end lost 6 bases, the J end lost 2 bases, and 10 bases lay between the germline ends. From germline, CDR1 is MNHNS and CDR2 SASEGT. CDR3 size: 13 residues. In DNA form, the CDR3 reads TGTGCCAGCAGGTCCGGACAGAACTATGGCTACACCTTC. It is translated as CASRSGQNYGYTF.

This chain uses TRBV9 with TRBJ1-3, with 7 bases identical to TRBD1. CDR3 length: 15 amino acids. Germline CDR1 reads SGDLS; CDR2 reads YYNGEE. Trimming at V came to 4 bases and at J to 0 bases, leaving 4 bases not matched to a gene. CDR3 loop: CASSPRQGSGNTIYF. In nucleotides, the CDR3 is TGTGCCAGCAGCCCCCGACAGGGCTCTGGAAACACCATATATTTT. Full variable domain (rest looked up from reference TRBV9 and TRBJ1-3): DSGVTQTPKHLITATGQRVTLRCSPRSGDLSVYWYQQSLDQGLQFLIQYYNGEERAKGNILERFSAQQFPDLHSELNLSSLELGDSALYFCASSPRQGSGNTIYFGEGSWLTVV.

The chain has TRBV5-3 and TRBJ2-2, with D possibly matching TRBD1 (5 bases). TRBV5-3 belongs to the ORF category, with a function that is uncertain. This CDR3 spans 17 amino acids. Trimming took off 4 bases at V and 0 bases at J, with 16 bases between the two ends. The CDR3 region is CARSSPQGAPNTGELFF. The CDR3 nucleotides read TGTGCCAGAAGCAGCCCCCAGGGCGCTCCGAACACCGGGGAGCTGTTTTTT.

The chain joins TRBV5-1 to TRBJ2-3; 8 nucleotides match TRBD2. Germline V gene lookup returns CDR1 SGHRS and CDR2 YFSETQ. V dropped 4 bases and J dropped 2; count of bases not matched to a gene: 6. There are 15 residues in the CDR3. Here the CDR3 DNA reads TGCGCCAGCAGCCTGGCGGGAGGACTCACAGATACGCAGTATTTT. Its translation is CASSLAGGLTDTQYF.

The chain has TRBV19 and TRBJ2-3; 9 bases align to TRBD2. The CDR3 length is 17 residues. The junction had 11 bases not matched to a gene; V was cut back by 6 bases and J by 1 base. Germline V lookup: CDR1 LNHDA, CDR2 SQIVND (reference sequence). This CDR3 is CASSLHHSGSGTDTQYF. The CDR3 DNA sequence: TGTGCCAGTAGCTTGCATCATAGCGGGAGCGGCACAGATACGCAGTATTTT.